The sequence of this TCR beta chain was determined in a study of blood T cells in healthy people across ages. Study-wide findings and caveats: Diversity was higher, and naive CD4+ cells more numerous, in long-lived donors than in aged donors.

The use of a sample-barcoded 5' primer and a J-beta primer mix characterized a second PCR of about 7 to 12 cycles. TCRdb itself ran the 5' RACE reads through MiXCR, one entry per CDR3 protein. The top ten clones hold 2.1% of a sample with about 2 million distinct CDR3 sequences, just under 50% of them seen once. With respect to this clonotype: The antigen is undetermined.

CDR1 and CDR2 (germline): DFQATT, SNEGSKA (reference sequence). Trimming took 3 bases from V and 0 from J; bases not matched to a gene: 3. CDR3 length: 14 residues. The sequenced material came from blood. This clonotype was obtained from a woman aged 40-49 years in good health. The chain employs TRBV20-1 and TRBJ2-3, with TRBD1 matching over 7 bases. CDR3 residues: CSARTGPSTDTQYF. The DNA for the CDR3 is TGCAGTGCTAGGACAGGGCCGAGCACAGATACGCAGTATTTT.